This is a list of T cell receptor beta chains from one sample in a study of T cells expressing NK-cell markers. TCRdb reprocessed the 5' RACE reads, with one entry per CDR3 protein and no DNA. The sample's table shows 300,000 to 500,000 distinct CDR3 sequences. Sequencing was done on a sample of blood T cells: a sorted CD56 or NKG2C T cell subset, CD4+ or CD8+ T cells, or bulk PBMC T cells (not recorded which). These receptors originate from a woman aged 45-65 years in good health. CDR3s include the opening cysteine and the closing phenylalanine or tryptophan. Fields, in order: V gene, CDR3 length, J gene, CDR3 protein.

>TRBV3-1|13|TRBJ2-3
CASSTSAGDTQYF
>TRBV20-1|15|TRBJ2-3
CSARVWRVGTDTQYF
>TRBV28|12|TRBJ1-2
CASSRANYGYTF
>TRBV7-8|12|TRBJ2-1
CASSLGWGEQFF
>TRBV20-1|15|TRBJ1-6
CSAWGGSSYNSPLHF
>TRBV15|15|TRBJ2-5
CATSRDIGSQETQYF
>TRBV29-1|12|TRBJ2-3
CSASNRGDTQYF
>TRBV18|17|TRBJ2-6
CASSPRTALSGANVLTF
>TRBV9|16|TRBJ2-7
CASSVDVGDPTYEQYF
>TRBV5-1|16|TRBJ2-3
CASSLRGVEFTDTQYF
>TRBV10-3|16|TRBJ2-3
CAIRQPGQPSTDTQYF
>TRBV29-1|12|TRBJ1-2
CSSKGVSYGYTF
>TRBV14|16|TRBJ1-3
CASSQGGTAGGNTIYF
>TRBV12-3/TRBV12-4|14|TRBJ2-7
CASSPSVSSYEQYF
>TRBV27|13|TRBJ1-4
CATLGGGSEKLFF
>TRBV3-1|18|TRBJ2-6
CASSRPSGRVSGANVLTF
>TRBV5-6|15|TRBJ2-3
CASSGLAGITDTQYF
>TRBV25-1|13|TRBJ2-1
CASRGHSPNEQFF
>TRBV29-1|17|TRBJ2-3
CSVQRLAGGLSTDTQYF
>TRBV11-1|17|TRBJ1-1
CASSLKTGGAGNTEAFF
>TRBV7-9|14|TRBJ2-2
CASSFAANTGELFF
>TRBV6-2/TRBV6-3|16|TRBJ2-5
CASSERGVSVGGTQYF
>TRBV9|13|TRBJ2-7
CASSVGDSNEQYF
>TRBV24-1|16|TRBJ2-1
CATSDLGDSGRREQFF
>TRBV5-1|15|TRBJ2-2
CASRIAGGRIGELFF
>TRBV10-2|13|TRBJ1-6
CASRGGYNSPLHF
>TRBV19|14|TRBJ2-1
CASSIRTGTNEQFF
>TRBV2|15|TRBJ2-5
CASSEGQGLQETQYF
>TRBV5-5|15|TRBJ2-3
CASSPTFSSTDTQYF
>TRBV9|16|TRBJ2-1
CASSGSSGSSYNEQFF
>TRBV7-2|14|TRBJ2-1
CASSSLRDHNEQFF
>TRBV27|13|TRBJ2-7
CASSPGTYYEQYF
>TRBV2|15|TRBJ2-1
CASSWTSGMVNEQFF
>TRBV21-1|14|TRBJ2-4
CASSKDRWKNIQYF
>TRBV18|13|TRBJ1-4
CASSPASSVKLFF
>TRBV11-2|18|TRBJ2-2
CASSLGAPSGSYTGELFF
>TRBV20-1|15|TRBJ2-2
CSARAGGKVTGELFF
>TRBV6-5|13|TRBJ2-4
CASSPLERDIQYF
>TRBV12-3/TRBV12-4|12|TRBJ2-7
CASSSWVYEQYF
>TRBV29-1|13|TRBJ2-2
CSVAGRVAGELFF
>TRBV5-5|15|TRBJ2-3
CASSFSGTSTDTQYF
>TRBV9|19|TRBJ2-3
CASSVATRRVEGETDTQYF
>TRBV4-2|17|TRBJ2-2
CASRPPLAGGDTGELFF
>TRBV15|15|TRBJ2-1
CATSRWTSGRDEQFF
>TRBV28|15|TRBJ2-7
CASSLAASRDHEQYF
>TRBV4-1|15|TRBJ1-4
CASSQVRSTNEKLFF